This TCR beta chain was identified in a study of T cells in Graves' hyperthyroidism and ophthalmopathy (dated by TCRdb to the late 2010s). With regard to the full study: A discovery cohort of approximately 100 patients, about 40 with Graves' ophthalmopathy and under 60 with stable Graves' hyperthyroidism, was used to find distinguishing TCR V-J signatures. Whether ophthalmopathy could be predicted prospectively was tested in an independent validation cohort made up of 18 to 20 hyperthyroidism patients plus 17 patients who later progressed to ophthalmopathy. For training and testing, the 100 or so patients in the discovery cohort were randomly divided in a 7:3 ratio. In roughly six Graves' hyperthyroidism patients, the study also compared T-cell repertoires from thyroid tissue with T-cell repertoires from blood. After blood sampling, hyperthyroidism patients were treated with methimazole at a starting dose of 30 mg daily, and ophthalmopathy patients were treated with high-dose intravenous methylprednisolone. The paper describes TCR Vbeta CDR3 sequencing of roughly 130 peripheral blood samples, made up of 40 to 45 ophthalmopathy patients, over 70 hyperthyroidism patients and about 17 progressor patients.

The study excluded patients with uncontrolled infections, other autoimmune diseases, pregnancy or lactation. Clinical symptoms, serum thyroxine and TRAb, thyroid ultrasound, and orbital computed tomography formed the basis for the diagnoses. Total RNA was extracted with Trizol reagent, and quality was checked on an Agilent 2100 Bioanalyzer. Amplification of TCR beta CDR3 regions was carried out from RNA transcripts. For the first round of RT-PCR on the TCR CDR3, the HTBI primer set was used together with the Qiagen OneStep RT-PCR kit. A second multiplex PCR round built the libraries, followed by size selection and purification. Paired-end sequencing of the libraries was performed with 100 bp reads on an Illumina HiSeq2000. Per the source publication's procedure: Raw data were processed with SOAPnuke, discarding reads with adapters, uncalled bases, mean Phred below 15, or no exact constant-primer or identifier match. COPE v1.2.5 was used to merge the high-quality paired reads, and each unique nucleotide sequence was defined as a clonotype. MiTCR v1.1 was used to align clonotypes to the IMGT TRBV, TRBD and TRBJ reference segments. The analysis included only V-J combinations with a frequency above 0.0001, which together covered approximately 99% of the repertoires. A TCS score was defined as the ratio between F50 (clonal expansion) and ExV (chaos), using BLOSUM62-based TCRdist between CDR3 peptides within each V-J. Welch's t-statistics and random forest reduced 450 to 600 V-J features to around 14, which were used in a naive Bayes classifier (R e1071). Thyroid-blood repertoire similarity was quantified with the Morisita-Horn index. The public reads were run again by TCRdb, first through fastp at Q25 and then through MiXCR, and only productive beta chains were kept. Rows with one shared CDR3 protein collapse into an entry with the most common genes and DNA. These V and J calls derive from TCRdb rather than the authors' analysis. The sample table shows 490,000 or so distinct CDR3 sequences, and 46% are seen once. The top ten clones comprise about 45% of the sample.

Study-wide conclusions, independent of this receptor: During validation, the model predicted progression to ophthalmopathy a median of around 7 months ahead of onset, with around 70% sensitivity and around 73% specificity. Most expanded thyroid clonotypes (frequency above 0.001) were also detected in blood, a finding suggesting that blood repertoires may reflect thyroid immune responses. No statistical method was used to fix the sample size in advance, and group allocation was not hidden from the investigators. A model built on a 13 V-J signature distinguished ophthalmopathy from stable hyperthyroidism, reaching 85% to 90% sensitivity and 81.08% specificity in cross-validation and 80%/75% in testing.

Via the germline V gene (reference sequence), CDR1 is MNHEY and CDR2 SMNVEV. After removal of 1 base from V and 8 bases from J, the junction retains 15 bases not matched to a gene. CDR3 length: 17 amino acids, cysteine to phenylalanine. The read is trimmed to its CDR3 DNA, 51 bases read in frame from base 1. This clonotype turned up a few times. Its antigen is still unknown. One base away there is no much larger clone; base qualities are not given. The source of this sequence is an adult woman with Graves' disease, either hyperthyroidism or ophthalmopathy (not recorded which). The sequenced sample was peripheral blood or thyroid tissue (not recorded which). This sequence uses TRBV27 and TRBJ1-2, with 8 bases in between that match TRBD1. The CDR3 region reads CASSLFGPHRGAGGYTF. The DNA sequence is given as TGTGCCAGCAGTTTATTTGGCCCACACAGGGGGGCAGGGGGCTACACCTTC.